This T cell receptor (beta chain) was documented in a study of cytomegalovirus exposure and HLA in healthy donors (TCRdb year 2017). For the wider study: According to an earlier analysis of a few hundred of the donors, 150 million to 200 million T cells yielded roughly 100 million unique TCR beta sequences and 276 Gb of sequence data. Class I and class II HLA loci were covered by the typing at four-digit resolution. To decide whether each TCR beta V gene segment behaved as functional or pseudogenic, an earlier analysis of some 600 of the donors relied on high-throughput TCR beta sequencing. On average, roughly 200,000 unique TCR beta nucleotide sequences were sequenced per donor among 398 genotyped donors of the cohort, with roughly 18% of those sequences being non-productive. To predict cytomegalovirus infection status, the study combined high-throughput TCR immunosequencing, statistical association of individual TCRs with disease status, and machine learning. Donor age, sex, ethnicity and CMV serostatus were compiled alongside the repertoire data. The T cell repertoires of about 700 subjects were profiled by immunosequencing and related to cytomegalovirus serostatus. Of the approximately 370 genotyped donors, over 80% were placed in the genetic ancestry cluster associated with self-reported Caucasian donors. Along with the approximately 700-subject first cohort, a separate validation cohort of some 130 different subjects was used. In a later analysis, previously published TCR beta repertoires from several hundred donors were re-analyzed and high-resolution HLA genotyping was added so that TCR occurrence patterns could be studied. The number of donors typed differed by locus, with roughly 629-640 for A, B, C, DRB1 and DQB1, roughly 520 for DQA1, 606 for DPA1, and some 440 for DPB1. An early release that covered several hundred HLA-typed donors contained approximately 300 gigabases of sequencing data and tens of millions of unique TCR sequences. Roughly 5 DR-DQ haplotypes were handled as single units for association and clustering, since linkage in the cohort was strong. The study aimed to test whether signatures of past pathogen exposure could be identified by cataloging public T cell receptors. A later genetic analysis took genome-wide SNP genotypes for about three fifths of the 666 donors and used that subset as a discovery cohort. Rather than using new phenotypic data, the later analysis identified candidate immune exposures from TCR beta sequences and from how often those sequences occurred across donors. Every repertoire in the discovery cohort had been generated on one and the same sequencing platform. Points the paper makes about the study in general: In this cohort, only TCR beta chains were sequenced, and detectable features were limited by the absence of alpha or paired-chain data. Most CMV-associated TCR beta chains appeared to be HLA-restricted in a later analysis, and the HLA associations seemed to be driven largely by CMV exposure. Assigning TCR associations to individual alleles was difficult when HLA alleles, especially DR and DQ, strongly co-occurred. In a later genetic analysis, fewer N-insertions in productive TCRs were reported among donors in an Asian-associated ancestry cluster than the approximately 710-donor mean. Some IMGT-functional V segments, including TRBV6-2 and TRBV6-3, could not be distinguished by the 87-base-pair reads and were therefore excluded. A cluster of highly shared sequence variants was judged likely to represent a technical artifact of the sequencing pipeline. A further reported finding was that TCR beta sequences accurately predicted the HLA-A and HLA-B alleles for most subjects in the first cohort. V-gene and J-gene trimming of TCR beta chains was associated with a missense DCLRE1C variant in a later genetic analysis, and the association was replicated in an independent cohort. The classifier was reported to diagnose cytomegalovirus status with high specificity and sensitivity in both the original and validation cohorts. In the study, some 160 TCR beta chains were listed as associated with cytomegalovirus. In vitro tests confirmed that a few of the cytomegalovirus-associated TCR beta chains recognize cytomegalovirus antigens. Broadly in line with IMGT annotations, most TCR beta V segments showed up in productive rearrangements about 87% or about 30% of the time in an earlier analysis of a few hundred of the donors. Immune exposure information for the cohort was limited to CMV serostatus. Presence/absence analyses assumed roughly uniform sequencing depth across donors, an assumption that may not hold. It was suggested by the authors that the approach could potentially be generalized to other disease states and immunological phenotypes. Because counts were too low, about 15 rarely observed V segments, including chromosome 9 orphons, were left out of the earlier analysis of roughly 600 of the donors. Across donors, most TCR sequences were observed very rarely, whereas some public TCRs were present in many individuals. HLA typing was unavailable for some donors at each locus, so association tests used only the typed subset. At a false discovery rate of 0.05, a later analysis linked about 16,000 TCR beta sequences to specific HLA alleles. Linkage disequilibrium might explain the correlated functional status among segregating V segments, but an unknown experimental factor could not be ruled out. In a later analysis, the rate of TCR association differed among HLA loci, with DRB1 alleles having the most associated TCRs and HLA-C alleles having the fewest. A later analysis found that HLA-associated TCR beta chains were more clonally expanded and had lower generation probabilities than equally common non-associated chains. A later analysis reported that several top co-occurrence clusters appeared linked to parvovirus B19, influenza, CMV and Epstein-Barr virus.

Receptor amplification or capture employed the immunoSEQ multiplex PCR assay. For the multiplex PCR, a mixture combining 60 forward primers for TCR Vbeta segments and 13 reverse primers for TCR Jbeta segments was used. The CDR3 region of rearranged TCR beta genes was amplified from genomic DNA by a multiplex PCR assay. On the Illumina HiSeq System, the amplified TCR beta libraries were sequenced as 87-base-pair reads. On the authors' methods: In a later analysis, some 80 million unique TCR beta chains were counted across the roughly 700 repertoires, and roughly 10 million of these chains were shared by at least two donors. Raw reads were error-corrected and collapsed into unique sequences with a nearest-neighbor algorithm that merged closely related sequences to remove PCR and sequencing errors. V, D and J gene segments were assigned by aligning CDR3 sequences to IMGT reference sequences. For a sequence to be retained, at least a six-nucleotide match to both a V gene segment and a J gene segment was required. Rearrangements were called productive when the CDR3 lacked stop codons and stayed in frame with V and J; all others were non-productive. Following IMGT convention, CDR3 was defined as the stretch from the second conserved V-encoded cysteine to the conserved J-encoded phenylalanine. The earlier analysis of roughly 590 of the donors excluded sequences that lacked an unambiguous match to a single V gene segment. In an earlier analysis of 587 of the donors, V segments were called functional above 56.7% productive rearrangements and were called segregating when the between-donor standard deviation exceeded 5%. A statistical classification framework was developed to diagnose cytomegalovirus status using the catalog of TCR beta chain sequences. In a later analysis, V and J genes were assigned by comparing TCR nucleotide sequences against IMGT/GENE-DB human TR gene sequences. A later analysis assigned CDR3 sequences and most-parsimonious VDJ recombination scenarios with the TCRdist pipeline. In a later analysis, each TCR beta chain was defined by its CDR3 amino acid sequence together with its V-gene family, and reads lacking a unique V-gene family were excluded. A later analysis removed several hundred highly shared, low-generation-probability nucleotide sequences to deal with suspected cross-contamination and a sequencing artifact. A later analysis calculated a clonal expansion index for each public chain from normalized within-repertoire ranks of inferred template counts. In a later analysis, generation probabilities were computed with a VDJ recombination model fitted to out-of-frame rearrangements, and the resulting probabilities were checked against IGoR. In a later analysis, TCR-TCR, TCR-HLA and TCR-CMV co-occurrence was scored with hypergeometric tests, and a repertoire-size bias correction was applied to TCR pairs. In a later analysis, false discovery rates were estimated by permuting HLA or CMV assignments 20 times. In a later analysis, co-occurring TCRs were grouped using DBSCAN, with TCRdist sequence similarity added in when clustering inside HLA-allele-positive subsets. For co-occurrence clustering, repertoires with fewer than 30,000 or more than 120,000 public chains were excluded, along with four to six repertoires with anomalous nucleotide sharing. This immuneACCESS table, as held by TCRdb, lists in-frame sequences with V and J called but not all clones. Of the missing ones, under half trace to an unresolved V gene in checked studies; the others have no known cause. V and J calls and clone size are those listed in that table; D and trimming were worked out from the DNA. This sample's table lists 77,000 or so clones. Approximately 4.2% of the sample rests with the top ten.

The cohort was made up of 650 to 700 healthy bone marrow donors. At the time of sampling, every cohort member was nominally healthy, though immune exposures that went unrecorded were likely present. The donor tested CMV seronegative and was one of the 352 seronegative cohort members. A peripheral blood sample was provided by each donor, and peripheral blood mononuclear cells were used for TCR beta sequencing. The Qiagen DNeasy Blood Extraction Kit was used to extract genomic DNA from the blood cell samples. Comment on this clone: Its antigen remains undetermined.

According to the germline V gene (reference sequence), CDR1 reads SEHNR and CDR2 reads FQNEAQ. V and J lose 2 bases and 9 bases, and a span of 25 bases separates them. Counted from cysteine to phenylalanine, this CDR3 has 17 amino acids. The CDR3 DNA has 51 bases and is translated from base 1. The sequence links TRBV7-9 to TRBJ2-5; a weak D assignment points to TRBD1 (6 bases agree). This receptor was identified in a man aged 25-45 years in good health and CMV-seronegative. The sample consisted of PBMCs. At the DNA level, the sequence is TGTGCCAGCAGCTTAACGGCAGGGGTCCCCGTAAGGCGGGCCCAGTACTTC. This is translated as CASSLTAGVPVRRAQYF.